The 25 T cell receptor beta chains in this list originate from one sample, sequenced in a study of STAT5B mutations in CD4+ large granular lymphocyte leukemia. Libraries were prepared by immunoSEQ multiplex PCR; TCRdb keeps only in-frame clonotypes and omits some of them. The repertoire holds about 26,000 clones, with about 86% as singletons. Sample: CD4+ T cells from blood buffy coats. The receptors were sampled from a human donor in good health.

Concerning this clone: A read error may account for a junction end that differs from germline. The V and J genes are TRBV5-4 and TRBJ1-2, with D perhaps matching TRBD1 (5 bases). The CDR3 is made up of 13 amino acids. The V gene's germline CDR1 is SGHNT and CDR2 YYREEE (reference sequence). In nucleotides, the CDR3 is TGTGCCAGCAGCTCCGGGACGGTGTATGGCCACACCTTC. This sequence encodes CASSSGTVYGHTF.

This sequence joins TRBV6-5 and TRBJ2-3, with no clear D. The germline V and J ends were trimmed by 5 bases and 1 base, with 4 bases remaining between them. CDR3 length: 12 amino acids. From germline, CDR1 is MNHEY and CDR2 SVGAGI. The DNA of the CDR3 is TGTGCCAGCAGTCCCCGCACAGATACGCAGTATTTT. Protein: CASSPRTDTQYF.

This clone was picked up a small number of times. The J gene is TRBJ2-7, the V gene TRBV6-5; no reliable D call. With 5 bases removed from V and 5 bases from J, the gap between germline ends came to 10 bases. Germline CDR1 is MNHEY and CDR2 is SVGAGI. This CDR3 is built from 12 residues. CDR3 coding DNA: TGTGCCAGCAGTGGCCTTCGTGACGAGCAGTACTTC. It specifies CASSGLRDEQYF.

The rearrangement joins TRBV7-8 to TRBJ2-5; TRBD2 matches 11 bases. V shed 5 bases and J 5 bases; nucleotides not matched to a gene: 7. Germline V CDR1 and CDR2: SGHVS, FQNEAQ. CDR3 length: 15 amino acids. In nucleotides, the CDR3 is TGTGCCAGCAGCCGAACTAGCGGGGGATCGGAGACCCAGTACTTC. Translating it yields CASSRTSGGSETQYF.

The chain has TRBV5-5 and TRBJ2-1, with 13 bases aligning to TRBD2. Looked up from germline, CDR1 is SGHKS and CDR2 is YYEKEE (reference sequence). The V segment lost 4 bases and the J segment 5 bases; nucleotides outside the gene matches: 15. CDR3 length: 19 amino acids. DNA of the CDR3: TGTGCCAGCAGCCCCCGCTCTCTGGGGGGACTAGCGGGGAACAATGAGCAGTTCTTC. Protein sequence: CASSPRSLGGLAGNNEQFF.

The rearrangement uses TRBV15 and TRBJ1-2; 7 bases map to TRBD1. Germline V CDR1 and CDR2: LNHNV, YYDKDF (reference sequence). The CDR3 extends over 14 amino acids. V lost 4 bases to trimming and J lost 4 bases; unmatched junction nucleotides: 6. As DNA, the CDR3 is TGTGCCACCAGCAACACAGGGGAGGCCTATGGCTACACCTTC. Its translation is CATSNTGEAYGYTF.

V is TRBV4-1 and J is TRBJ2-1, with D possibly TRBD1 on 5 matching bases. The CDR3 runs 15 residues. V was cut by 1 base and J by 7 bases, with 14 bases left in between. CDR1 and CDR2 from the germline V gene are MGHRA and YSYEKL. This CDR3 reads CASSQGSQGLNEQFF. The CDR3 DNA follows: TGCGCCAGCAGCCAAGGATCCCAGGGTTTGAATGAGCAGTTCTTC.

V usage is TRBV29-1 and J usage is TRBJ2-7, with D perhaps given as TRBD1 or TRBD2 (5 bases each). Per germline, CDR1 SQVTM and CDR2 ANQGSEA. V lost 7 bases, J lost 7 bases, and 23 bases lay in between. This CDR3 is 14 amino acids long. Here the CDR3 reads CSATQHGAVQEQYF. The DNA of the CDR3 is TGCAGCGCCACCCAACACGGGGCCGTCCAAGAGCAGTACTTC.

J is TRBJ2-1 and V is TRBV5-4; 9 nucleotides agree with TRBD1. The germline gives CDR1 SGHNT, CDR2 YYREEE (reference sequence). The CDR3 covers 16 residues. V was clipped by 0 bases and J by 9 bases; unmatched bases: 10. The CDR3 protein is CASSLGQGGPAGEQFF. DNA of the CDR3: TGTGCCAGCAGCTTGGGACAGGGGGGGCCGGCGGGTGAGCAGTTCTTC.

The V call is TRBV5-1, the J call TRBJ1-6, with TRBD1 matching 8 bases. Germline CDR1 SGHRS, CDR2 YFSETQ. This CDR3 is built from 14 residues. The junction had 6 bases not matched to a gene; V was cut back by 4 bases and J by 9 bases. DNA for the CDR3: TGCGCCAGCAGCCCTGGGACAGGAGGTTCACCCCTCCACTTT. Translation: CASSPGTGGSPLHF.

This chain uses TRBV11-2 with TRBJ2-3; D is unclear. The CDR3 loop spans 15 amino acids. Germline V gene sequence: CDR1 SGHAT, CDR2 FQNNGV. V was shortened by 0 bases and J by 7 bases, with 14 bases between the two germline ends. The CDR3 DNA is TGTGCCAGCAGCTTAGATCCCCGGGCCCCAAATACGCAGTATTTT. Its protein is CASSLDPRAPNTQYF.

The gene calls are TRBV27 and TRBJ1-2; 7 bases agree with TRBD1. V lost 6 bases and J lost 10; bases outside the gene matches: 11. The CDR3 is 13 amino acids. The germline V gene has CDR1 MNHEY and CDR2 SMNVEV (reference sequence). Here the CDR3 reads CASSKTAGTVYTF. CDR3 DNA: TGTGCCAGCAGCAAGACCGCCGGGACAGTCTACACCTTC.

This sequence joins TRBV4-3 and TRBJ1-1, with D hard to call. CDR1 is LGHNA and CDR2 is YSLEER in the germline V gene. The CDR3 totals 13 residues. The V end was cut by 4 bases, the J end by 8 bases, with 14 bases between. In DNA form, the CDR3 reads TGCGCCAGCAGCCCCACGACCGATTACGAAGCTTTCTTT. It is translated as CASSPTTDYEAFF.

The CDR3 sequence: CASSLGLDSSYEQYV. CDR3 in DNA: TGTGCCAGCAGCTTAGGGCTCGACAGCTCCTACGAGCAGTACGTC. V gene TRBV5-4 combines with J gene TRBJ2-7, with D perhaps TRBD1 (5 bases). CDR1 is SGHNT and CDR2 is YYREEE in the germline V gene (reference sequence). The CDR3 length is 15 residues. Trimming took 2 bases from V and 0 from J, leaving 12 bases between them.

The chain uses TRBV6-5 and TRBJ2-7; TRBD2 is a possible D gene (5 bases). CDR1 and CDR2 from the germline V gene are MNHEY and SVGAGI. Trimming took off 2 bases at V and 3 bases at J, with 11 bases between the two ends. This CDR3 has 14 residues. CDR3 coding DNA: TGTGCCAGCAGTTACAACAGAGGGATCTACGAGCAGTACTTC. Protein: CASSYNRGIYEQYF.

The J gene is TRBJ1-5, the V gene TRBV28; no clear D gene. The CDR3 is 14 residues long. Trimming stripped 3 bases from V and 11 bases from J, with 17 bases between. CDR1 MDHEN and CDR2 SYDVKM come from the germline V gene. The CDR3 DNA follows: TGTGCCAGCAGTTTCCCGCCTTTTTTGCAGACCCAGCATTTT. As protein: CASSFPPFLQTQHF.

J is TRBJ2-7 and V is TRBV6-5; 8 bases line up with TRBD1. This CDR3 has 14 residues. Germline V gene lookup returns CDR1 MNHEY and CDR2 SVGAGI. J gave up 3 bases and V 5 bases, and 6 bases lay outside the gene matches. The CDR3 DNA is TGTGCCAGCAGTGTCCGGGACAGGAGCTACGAGCAGTACTTC. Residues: CASSVRDRSYEQYF.

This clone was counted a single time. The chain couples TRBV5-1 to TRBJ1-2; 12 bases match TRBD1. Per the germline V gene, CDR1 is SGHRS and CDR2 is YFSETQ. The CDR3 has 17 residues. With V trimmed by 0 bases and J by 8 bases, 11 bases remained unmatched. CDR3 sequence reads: CASSLAGQGASGGGYTF. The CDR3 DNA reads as TGCGCCAGCAGCTTGGCGGGACAGGGGGCCTCCGGGGGAGGCTACACCTTC. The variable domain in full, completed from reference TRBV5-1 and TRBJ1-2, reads KAGVTQTPRYLIKTRGQQVTLSCSPISGHRSVSWYQQTPGQGLQFLFEYFSETQRNKGNFPGRFSGRQFSNSRSEMNVSTLELGDSALYLCASSLAGQGASGGGYTFGSGTRLTVV.

This chain's CDR3 is CASSDRPFVLAKNIQYF. The CDR3 region has the DNA TGCGCCAGCAGCGATAGACCGTTCGTGCTAGCCAAAAACATTCAGTACTTC. This sequence joins TRBV5-1 and TRBJ2-4; D unresolved. Germline V gene lookup returns CDR1 SGHRS and CDR2 YFSETQ. The V and J ends lost 4 bases and 0 bases respectively, with 17 bases between them. The CDR3 contains 17 residues.

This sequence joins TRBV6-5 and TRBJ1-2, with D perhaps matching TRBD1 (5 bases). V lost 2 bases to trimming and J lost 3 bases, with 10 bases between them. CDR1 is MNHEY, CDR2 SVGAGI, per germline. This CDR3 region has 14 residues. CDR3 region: CASSYDRTYYGYTF. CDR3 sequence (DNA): TGTGCCAGCAGTTACGACAGAACCTACTATGGCTACACCTTC.

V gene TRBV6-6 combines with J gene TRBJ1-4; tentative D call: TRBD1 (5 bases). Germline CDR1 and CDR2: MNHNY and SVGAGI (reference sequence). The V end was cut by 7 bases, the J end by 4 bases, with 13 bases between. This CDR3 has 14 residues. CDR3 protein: CASNRRGSNEKLFF. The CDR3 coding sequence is TGTGCCAGCAACCGCCGGGGCAGTAATGAAAAACTGTTTTTT.

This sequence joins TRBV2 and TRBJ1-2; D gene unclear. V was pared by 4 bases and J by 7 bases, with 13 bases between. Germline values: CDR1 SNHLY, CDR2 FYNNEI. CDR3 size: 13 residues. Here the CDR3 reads CASSALVRAGYTF. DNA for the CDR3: TGTGCCAGCAGTGCGCTCGTTCGGGCTGGCTACACCTTC.

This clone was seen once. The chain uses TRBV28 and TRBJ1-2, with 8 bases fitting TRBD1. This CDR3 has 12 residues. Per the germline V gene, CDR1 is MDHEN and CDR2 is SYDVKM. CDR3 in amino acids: CAIQGAYYGYTF. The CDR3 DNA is TGTGCTATCCAGGGGGCGTACTATGGCTACACCTTC.

CDR3 nucleotides: TGCGCCAGCAGCCCGGGCACCCCACCACCCCTCCACTTT. Its protein product is CASSPGTPPPLHF. The rearrangement uses TRBV4-1 and TRBJ1-6; D is ambiguous. The CDR3 totals 13 residues. V lost 4 bases, J lost 11 bases, and 12 bases lay in between. Germline CDR1 reads MGHRA; CDR2 reads YSYEKL.

CDR3: CASRVGVGEQFF. The CDR3 nucleotides read TGTGCCAGTAGGGTGGGAGTCGGTGAGCAGTTCTTC. The chain uses TRBV19 and TRBJ2-1; perhaps TRBD2 as D (5 bases). Germline V gives CDR1 LNHDA, CDR2 SQIVND (reference sequence). Trimming removed 6 bases at V and 9 bases at J, with 12 bases between. The CDR3 loop spans 12 amino acids.